The clone carrying this TCR beta chain was picked up many times. This sample was included in a study of CD8 T cells in ankylosing spondylitis. For TCR beta, libraries came from quantitative 5'-RACE with molecular barcodes. TCRdb redid the calling of the 5' RACE reads with MiXCR, one entry per CDR3 protein. Seen here are approximately 290,000 distinct CDR3 sequences, roughly 20% observed once, and the top ten hold around 3.2%. The receptor's source is a female donor with ankylosing spondylitis or in good health (not recorded which). Sequenced material: blood, either unsorted or a sorted T cell fraction (not recorded which).

CDR3 nucleotide sequence: TGTGCCAGCAGTTTATCGGAGACCCAGTACTTC. This gives the protein CASSLSETQYF. The rearrangement links TRBV12-3 or TRBV12-4 to TRBJ2-5, with D uncertain. This CDR3 comprises 11 residues. Between the trimmed V and J ends, which lost 2 bases and 5 bases, there was a span of 3 bases.